This record covers a single T cell receptor beta chain. No antigen is known for it. The sample holds no much larger clone one base away, and base qualities are not on file. The CDR3 regions of human TCRbeta chains were analyzed by immunosequencing. The authors processed their data as follows. TCRs in the repertoires were compared against a reference library of SARS-CoV-2-specific TCRs that had been generated with the MIRA antigen-specificity platform. Breadth meant the fraction of unique TCRs that were SARS-CoV-2-associated, whereas depth meant the fraction of total T cells that were SARS-CoV-2-associated. Each spike-specific TCR was assigned to its reactive spike region and to a CD4 or CD8 class using the MIRA data. Log10-transformed breadth and depth values were compared by one-way ANOVA with Sidak's multiple comparisons tests. Imported from immuneACCESS, the table was reduced by TCRdb to in-frame sequences with V and J called. These copies leave out some clones; in studies compared against another copy, an unresolved V gene accounts for under half, and the cause of the remainder is not known. For V, J and clone size, that table is used; D and trimming come from the DNA. In this sample the table shows over 200,000 clones, around 94% of which occur a single time. The ten largest account for around 1.8% of the sample.

After removal of 5 bases from V and 5 bases from J, the junction retains 4 bases not matched to a gene. CDR3 length: 13 amino acids, cysteine to phenylalanine. Kept here is only the CDR3 DNA, which spans 39 bases and is read in frame from base 1. Based on the germline V gene, the CDR1 and CDR2 sequences are SGHVT and SQSDAQ. These data belong to a study of T cell responses to AZD1222 COVID-19 vaccine (dated by TCRdb to about 2021). In the study overall: A total of 230 to 250 trial participants underwent TCR sequencing, of whom about 200 had received two doses of AZD1222 and around 25 had received two doses of the MenACWY control vaccine. Enrollment into the trials was organized by age into subgroups of 18-55, 56-69 and 70-plus years, and those subgroups contained approximately 160, 26 and 62 TCR-sequenced participants, respectively. The study at large found these results: Epitopes outside the regions mutated in the B.1.351 and B.1.1.7 variants were reportedly recognized by nearly half of the unique spike-specific TCRs. Vaccine-associated CD4 TCRs spanned the whole spike protein, with dominant responses in regions 160-218 and 743-854. The 56-69-year group was small, and its depth increase did not reach significance, likely because of low power. Conclusions about previously exposed vaccinees are limited, since just 5 or 6 AZD1222 recipients were seropositive for SARS-CoV-2 at baseline. After two AZD1222 doses, spike-specific TCR breadth and depth were significantly higher than at day 0 and than in MenACWY recipients. Because no day 14 peak-response samples were available, repertoires were characterized only after the peak T cell response. Most participants were white British and females outnumbered males, and the authors suggested that clonal diversity may have been underestimated.

In the paper's terms, the time point label means: about 28 days (+/-7) after the second vaccine dose. Sample treatment or condition, as interpreted from the label and publication: meningococcal conjugate vaccine given as trial control. Vaccinee samples were obtained from the UK trials COV001 and COV002, which included a single-blind randomized controlled phase 2/3 trial of AZD1222 (ChAdOx1 nCoV-19) in healthy adults. For TCRbeta chain sequencing, PBMC samples from trial participants were taken at day 0 and at day 28 after the second dose. Sequenced material: peripheral blood, taken 28 days after the second dose of the MenACWY control vaccine. This receptor was identified in an adult who received the MenACWY meningococcal vaccine as a control. Rearrangement joined TRBV7-4 to TRBJ2-7, with 9 bases aligning to TRBD1. The DNA sequence is as follows: TGTGCCAGCAGCGTCTGGACAGGGGACGAGCAGTACTTC. The encoded protein is CASSVWTGDEQYF.